This T cell receptor beta chain was sequenced during a study of identical twins. Germline V lookup: CDR1 SEHNR, CDR2 FQNEAQ (reference sequence). The CDR3 sequence is 16 residues long. V shed 3 bases, J shed 3 bases, and the junction held 7 bases outside the gene matches. TCRdb reprocessed the 5' RACE reads via MiXCR and lists one record per CDR3 protein. The sample yields approximately 680,000 distinct CDR3 sequences, around 7.4% seen once. In addition, the sample was reused for a study of yellow fever vaccine responses in identical twins.

The sequenced material came from PBMCs. V gene TRBV7-9 combines with J gene TRBJ2-1; TRBD2 matches 8 bases. The receptor comes from a woman aged 18-29 years in good health. This CDR3 is CASSFPAGELYNEQFF. The CDR3 DNA follows: TGTGCCAGCAGCTTCCCAGCGGGGGAGCTCTACAATGAGCAGTTCTTC.